The 18 T cell receptor beta chains below all came from one sample that was sequenced in a study of CD8 T cells in ankylosing spondylitis. TCRdb reprocessed the 5' RACE reads with MiXCR, giving one entry per CDR3 protein. Altogether roughly 7,000 distinct CDR3 sequences are present, about 3% being singletons, with the ten largest covering under 45%. The sequenced sample consisted of blood, either unsorted or a sorted T cell fraction (not recorded which). These receptors were obtained from a female donor with ankylosing spondylitis or in good health (not recorded which).

At least ten counts were recorded for this clonotype. The chain carries TRBV9 and TRBJ2-7; 7 nucleotides match TRBD1. From germline, CDR1 is SGDLS and CDR2 YYNGEE. The CDR3 loop spans 13 amino acids. With 2 bases clipped from V and 7 bases from J, the junction kept 6 bases outside the gene matches. CDR3 in DNA: TGTGCCAGCAGCGTTCTAGGGGGCCGTGAGCAGTACTTC. Protein: CASSVLGGREQYF.

This clonotype has at least ten counts. The rearrangement links TRBV9 to TRBJ2-1; possible D gene TRBD1, 6 bases. Germline CDR1 and CDR2: SGDLS and YYNGEE. Trimming took 1 base from V and 10 from J, leaving 18 bases between them. This CDR3 contains 15 residues. In DNA form, the CDR3 reads TGTGCCAGCAGCGTAACTGGGGGCGAAGGTTGGGAGCAGTTCTTC. This codes for CASSVTGGEGWEQFF.

Many counts were recorded for this clonotype. The CDR3 is CASSVGDRDNEQFF. CDR3 DNA: TGTGCCAGCAGCGTAGGGGACAGGGACAATGAGCAGTTCTTC. The chain couples TRBV9 to TRBJ2-1; 9 bases match TRBD1. This CDR3 comprises 14 residues. V lost 0 bases to trimming and J lost 5 bases; unmatched junction nucleotides: 0. The germline V gene has CDR1 SGDLS and CDR2 YYNGEE. The full variable domain, completed using reference TRBV9 and TRBJ2-1, is DSGVTQTPKHLITATGQRVTLRCSPRSGDLSVYWYQQSLDQGLQFLIQYYNGEERAKGNILERFSAQQFPDLHSELNLSSLELGDSALYFCASSVGDRDNEQFFGPGTRLTVL.

This clonotype has ten or more counts. The gene calls are TRBV9 and TRBJ2-7; TRBD1 aligns across 7 bases. V was clipped by 3 bases and J by 2 bases; unmatched bases: 5. This CDR3 has 14 amino acids. Germline CDR1 is SGDLS and CDR2 is YYNGEE. CDR3 DNA sequence: TGTGCCAGCAGCGGTGACAGGGTCCCCTACGAGCAGTACTTC. Translating it yields CASSGDRVPYEQYF.

This clonotype was detected many times. The J gene is TRBJ2-5, the V gene TRBV9; 7 nucleotides align to TRBD1. The CDR3 extends over 15 amino acids. CDR1 is SGDLS and CDR2 is YYNGEE in the germline V gene. Germline trimming cut 0 bases from V and 1 base from J; bases unmatched to any gene: 3. The CDR3 loop is CASSVAGTAQETQYF. The DNA for the CDR3 is TGTGCCAGCAGCGTAGCAGGGACAGCCCAAGAGACCCAGTACTTC.

In its sample, this clonotype was seen many times. The chain has TRBV9 and TRBJ2-7; a weak D match, TRBD1 (6 bases). This CDR3 region has 14 residues. V lost 4 bases, J lost 4 bases, and 15 bases lay in between. Per the germline V gene, CDR1 is SGDLS and CDR2 is YYNGEE. CDR3 residues: CASSPRTENYEQYF. The CDR3 DNA follows: TGTGCCAGCAGCCCCCGGACAGAAAATTACGAGCAGTACTTC.

This clonotype was seen repeatedly, ten times or more. The genes are TRBV9 and TRBJ2-5; 10 nucleotides agree with TRBD1. The CDR3 length is 14 residues. V lost 3 bases to trimming and J lost 5 bases; unmatched junction nucleotides: 4. Germline-derived CDR1 and CDR2 are SGDLS and YYNGEE. This chain's CDR3 is CASSEGTGDETQYF. The CDR3 bases are TGTGCCAGCAGCGAGGGGACAGGGGACGAGACCCAGTACTTC.

This clonotype was observed many times. V usage is TRBV9 and J usage is TRBJ1-2; 10 nucleotides agree with TRBD1. From germline, CDR1 is SGDLS and CDR2 YYNGEE. This CDR3 has 16 residues. V dropped 4 bases and J dropped 4; count of bases not matched to a gene: 10. CDR3 coding DNA: TGTGCCAGCAGCCCGGGACCGGGACAGGGGACCTATGGCTACACCTTC. It translates to CASSPGPGQGTYGYTF.

In this sample, this clonotype turned up many times. The V gene is TRBV9, the J gene TRBJ2-7, with D perhaps matching TRBD1 (6 bases). Trimming removed 4 bases at V and 3 bases at J, with 14 bases between. CDR3 size: 14 residues. CDR1 and CDR2 from the germline V gene are SGDLS and YYNGEE. CDR3 sequence reads: CASSPQTGFYEQYF. In DNA, the CDR3 is TGTGCCAGCAGCCCCCAGACAGGATTCTACGAGCAGTACTTC.

This clonotype was counted many times. The genes are TRBV9 and TRBJ2-7; TRBD2 matches at 14 bases. Germline trimming cut 0 bases from V and 0 bases from J; bases unmatched to any gene: 2. The length of the CDR3 is 17 residues. Germline-derived CDR1 and CDR2 are SGDLS and YYNGEE. The CDR3 protein is CASSVGGLAGGSYEQYF. The CDR3 DNA reads as TGTGCCAGCAGCGTAGGAGGACTAGCGGGGGGCTCCTACGAGCAGTACTTC. The full variable domain, completed using reference TRBV9 and TRBJ2-7, is DSGVTQTPKHLITATGQRVTLRCSPRSGDLSVYWYQQSLDQGLQFLIQYYNGEERAKGNILERFSAQQFPDLHSELNLSSLELGDSALYFCASSVGGLAGGSYEQYFGPGTRLTVT.

This clonotype is termed medium-sized (0.01 to 0.1%). This chain connects TRBV9 to TRBJ1-2; D is unresolved. Trimming took off 0 bases at V and 0 bases at J, with 9 bases between the two ends. Germline CDR1 and CDR2: SGDLS and YYNGEE. This CDR3 is built from 15 residues. CDR3 bases: TGTGCCAGCAGCGTAGAGGACCGAGCTAACTATGGCTACACCTTC. Protein product: CASSVEDRANYGYTF. Variable domain in full (rest from reference TRBV9 and TRBJ1-2): DSGVTQTPKHLITATGQRVTLRCSPRSGDLSVYWYQQSLDQGLQFLIQYYNGEERAKGNILERFSAQQFPDLHSELNLSSLELGDSALYFCASSVEDRANYGYTFGSGTRLTVV.

In its sample, this clonotype was seen many times. J is TRBJ2-1 and V is TRBV9; 8 bases are a match to TRBD2. Germline CDR1 reads SGDLS; CDR2 reads YYNGEE. V dropped 3 bases and J dropped 2; count of bases not matched to a gene: 4. This CDR3 region has 15 residues. CDR3 nucleotides: TGTGCCAGCAGCGCCGGGGGGGGGACCTACAATGAGCAGTTCTTC. Translation: CASSAGGGTYNEQFF.

This clonotype is labeled as medium-sized. The chain links TRBV9 to TRBJ2-7; D is uncertain. Trimming took 3 bases from V and 2 from J, leaving 9 bases between them. Germline V gene sequence: CDR1 SGDLS, CDR2 YYNGEE. The CDR3 sequence is 13 residues long. CDR3 protein: CASSAGPAYEQYF. The CDR3 region has the DNA TGTGCCAGCAGCGCCGGGCCAGCCTACGAGCAGTACTTC.

By its share, this clonotype is medium-sized (0.01 to 0.1%). This chain uses TRBV9 with TRBJ2-2; D gene unclear. The CDR3 is 14 residues long. CDR1 is SGDLS, CDR2 YYNGEE, per germline. Trimming removed 4 bases from V and 3 bases from J, with 10 bases in between. CDR3: CASSLGRDTGELFF. CDR3 bases: TGTGCCAGCAGCCTAGGACGGGACACCGGGGAGCTGTTTTTT.

This clonotype counts as medium-sized (0.01 to 0.1%). The chain links TRBV9 to TRBJ2-1; 8 bases fit TRBD1. Germline V lookup: CDR1 SGDLS, CDR2 YYNGEE. V gave up 6 bases and J gave up 7 bases; unmatched junction bases: 6. The CDR3 spans 13 residues. CDR3 protein: CASTAGGSNEQFF. DNA for the CDR3: TGTGCCAGCACCGCAGGGGGCTCAAATGAGCAGTTCTTC. The whole variable domain, remainder taken from reference TRBV9 and TRBJ2-1, is DSGVTQTPKHLITATGQRVTLRCSPRSGDLSVYWYQQSLDQGLQFLIQYYNGEERAKGNILERFSAQQFPDLHSELNLSSLELGDSALYFCASTAGGSNEQFFGPGTRLTVL.

This clonotype was counted at least ten times. This sequence joins TRBV9 and TRBJ2-1, with TRBD2 matching 7 bases. CDR3 size: 15 residues. The ends lost 0 bases at V and 7 bases at J; junction bases unmatched: 7. Looked up from germline, CDR1 is SGDLS and CDR2 is YYNGEE. CDR3 region: CASSVGGGARNEQFF. The CDR3 region has the DNA TGTGCCAGCAGCGTAGGGGGGGGAGCTAGGAATGAGCAGTTCTTC.

At least ten counts were recorded for this clonotype. The chain carries TRBV9 and TRBJ2-5; D uncertain. Per germline, CDR1 SGDLS and CDR2 YYNGEE. The ends were cut back, 1 base at V and 3 bases at J, with 16 bases in the middle. The CDR3 extends over 16 amino acids. CDR3 bases: TGTGCCAGCAGCGTACGGCAAGGGTTAGGAGAAGAGACCCAGTACTTC. The encoded protein is CASSVRQGLGEETQYF.

This clonotype was observed at least ten times. The V gene is TRBV9, the J gene TRBJ2-7; 13 nucleotides agree with TRBD2. The V and J ends lost 0 bases and 6 bases, in that order; junction bases with no gene match: 12. Germline V lookup: CDR1 SGDLS, CDR2 YYNGEE. This CDR3 is 18 amino acids long. The CDR3 is CASSVGTSGSSRAFEQYF. CDR3 coding DNA: TGTGCCAGCAGCGTAGGGACTAGCGGGAGCAGCCGGGCCTTCGAGCAGTACTTC.